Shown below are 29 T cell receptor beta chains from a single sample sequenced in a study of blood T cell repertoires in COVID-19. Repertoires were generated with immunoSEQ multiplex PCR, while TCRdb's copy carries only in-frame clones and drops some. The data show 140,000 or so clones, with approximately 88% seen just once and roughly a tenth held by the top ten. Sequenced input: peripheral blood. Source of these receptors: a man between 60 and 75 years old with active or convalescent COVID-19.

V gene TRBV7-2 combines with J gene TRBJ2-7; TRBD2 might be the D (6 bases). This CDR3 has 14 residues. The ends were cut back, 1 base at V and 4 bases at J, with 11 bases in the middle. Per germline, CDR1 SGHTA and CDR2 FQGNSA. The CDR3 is CASSLGLGGYEQYF. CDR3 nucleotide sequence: TGTGCCAGCAGCTTAGGACTAGGAGGGTACGAGCAGTACTTC.

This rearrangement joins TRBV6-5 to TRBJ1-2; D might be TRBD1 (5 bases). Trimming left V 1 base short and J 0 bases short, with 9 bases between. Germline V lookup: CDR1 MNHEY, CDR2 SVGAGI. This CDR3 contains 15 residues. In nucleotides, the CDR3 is TGTGCCAGCAGTTACTTCCAGGGCGCTAACTATGGCTACACCTTC. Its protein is CASSYFQGANYGYTF.

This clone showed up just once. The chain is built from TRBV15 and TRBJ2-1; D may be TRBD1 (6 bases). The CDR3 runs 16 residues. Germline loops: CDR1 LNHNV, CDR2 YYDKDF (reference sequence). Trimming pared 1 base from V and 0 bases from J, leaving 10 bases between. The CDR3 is CATSRGAGVSYNEQFF. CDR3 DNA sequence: TGTGCCACCAGCAGAGGAGCAGGGGTCTCCTACAATGAGCAGTTCTTC.

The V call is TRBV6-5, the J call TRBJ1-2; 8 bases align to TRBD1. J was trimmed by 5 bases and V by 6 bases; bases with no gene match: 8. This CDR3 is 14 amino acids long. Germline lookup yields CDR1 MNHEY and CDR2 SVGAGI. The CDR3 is CASRGQEGYYGYTF. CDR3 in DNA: TGTGCCAGCAGGGGACAGGAAGGATATTATGGCTACACCTTC.

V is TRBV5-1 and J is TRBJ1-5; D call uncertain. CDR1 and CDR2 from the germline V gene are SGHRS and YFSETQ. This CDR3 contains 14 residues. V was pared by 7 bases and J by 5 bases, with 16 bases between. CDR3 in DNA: TGCGCCAGCGGCCGGACGGGGAAGGATCAGCCCCAGCATTTT. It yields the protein CASGRTGKDQPQHF. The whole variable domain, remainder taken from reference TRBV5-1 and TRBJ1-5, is KAGVTQTPRYLIKTRGQQVTLSCSPISGHRSVSWYQQTPGQGLQFLFEYFSETQRNKGNFPGRFSGRQFSNSRSEMNVSTLELGDSALYLCASGRTGKDQPQHFGDGTRLSIL.

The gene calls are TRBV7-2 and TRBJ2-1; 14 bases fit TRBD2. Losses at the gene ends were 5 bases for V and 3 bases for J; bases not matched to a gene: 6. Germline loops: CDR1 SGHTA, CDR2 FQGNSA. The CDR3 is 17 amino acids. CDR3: CASSIGGTSGSYNEQFF. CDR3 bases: TGTGCCAGCAGCATAGGAGGGACTAGCGGGAGCTACAATGAGCAGTTCTTC.

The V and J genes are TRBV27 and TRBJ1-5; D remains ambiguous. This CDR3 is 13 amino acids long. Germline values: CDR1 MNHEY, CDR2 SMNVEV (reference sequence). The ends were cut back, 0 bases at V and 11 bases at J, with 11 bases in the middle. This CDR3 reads CASSLSPRSAQHF. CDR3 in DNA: TGTGCCAGCAGTTTATCGCCACGCTCGGCCCAGCATTTT.

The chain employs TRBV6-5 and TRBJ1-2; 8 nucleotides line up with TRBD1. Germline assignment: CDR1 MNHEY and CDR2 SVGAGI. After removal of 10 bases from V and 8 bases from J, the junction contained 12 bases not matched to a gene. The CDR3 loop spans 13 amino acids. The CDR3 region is CATTSQGVGGYTF. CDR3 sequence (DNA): TGTGCCACCACCTCACAGGGGGTAGGGGGCTACACCTTC.

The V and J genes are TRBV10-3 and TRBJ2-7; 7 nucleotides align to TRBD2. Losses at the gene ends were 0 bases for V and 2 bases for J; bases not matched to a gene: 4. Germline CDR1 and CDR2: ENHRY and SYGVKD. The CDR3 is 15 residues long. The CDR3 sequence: CAISESLAAAYEQYF. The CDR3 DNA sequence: TGTGCCATCAGTGAGTCGCTAGCGGCGGCCTACGAGCAGTACTTC.

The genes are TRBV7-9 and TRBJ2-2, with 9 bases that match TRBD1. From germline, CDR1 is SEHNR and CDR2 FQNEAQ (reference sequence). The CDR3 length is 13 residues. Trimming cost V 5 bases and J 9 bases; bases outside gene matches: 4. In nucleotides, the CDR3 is TGTGCCAGCAGCATTGGGACAGGGCGGGAGCTGTTTTTT. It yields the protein CASSIGTGRELFF.

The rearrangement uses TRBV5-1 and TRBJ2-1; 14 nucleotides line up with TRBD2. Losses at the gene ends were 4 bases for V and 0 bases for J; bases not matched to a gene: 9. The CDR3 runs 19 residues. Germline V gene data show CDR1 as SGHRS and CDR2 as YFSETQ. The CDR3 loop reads CASSPSGLAGGGSYNEQFF. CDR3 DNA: TGCGCCAGCAGCCCCTCCGGACTAGCGGGAGGAGGCTCCTACAATGAGCAGTTCTTC.

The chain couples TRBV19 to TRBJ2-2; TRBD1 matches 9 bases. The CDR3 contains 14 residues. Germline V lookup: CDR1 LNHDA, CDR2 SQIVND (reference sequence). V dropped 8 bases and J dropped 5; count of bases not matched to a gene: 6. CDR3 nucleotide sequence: TGTGCCAGTCACAGGGGGCGAAATACCGGGGAGCTGTTTTTT. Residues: CASHRGRNTGELFF.

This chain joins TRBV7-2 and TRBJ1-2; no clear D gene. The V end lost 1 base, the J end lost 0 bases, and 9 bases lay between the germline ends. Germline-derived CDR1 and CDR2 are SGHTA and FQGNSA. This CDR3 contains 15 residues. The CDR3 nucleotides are TGTGCCAGCAGCTTAGACAGAACTCCTAACTATGGCTACACCTTC. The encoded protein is CASSLDRTPNYGYTF.

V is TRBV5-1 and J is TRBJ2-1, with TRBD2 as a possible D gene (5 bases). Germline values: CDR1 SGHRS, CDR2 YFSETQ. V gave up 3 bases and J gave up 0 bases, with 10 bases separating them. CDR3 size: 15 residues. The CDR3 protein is CASSSDYPSYNEQFF. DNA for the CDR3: TGCGCCAGCAGCTCTGACTATCCCTCCTACAATGAGCAGTTCTTC.

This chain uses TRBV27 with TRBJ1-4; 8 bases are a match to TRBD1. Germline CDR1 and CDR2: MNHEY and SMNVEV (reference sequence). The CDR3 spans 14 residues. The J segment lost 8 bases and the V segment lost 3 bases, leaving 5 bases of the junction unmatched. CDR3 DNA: TGTGCCAGCAGTTTCAGGGGGCGAGTGGAAAAACTGTTTTTT. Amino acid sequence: CASSFRGRVEKLFF. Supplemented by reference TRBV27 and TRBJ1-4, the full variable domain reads EAQVTQNPRYLITVTGKKLTVTCSQNMNHEYMSWYRQDPGLGLRQIYYSMNVEVTDKGDVPEGYKVSRKEKRNFPLILESPSPNQTSLYFCASSFRGRVEKLFFGSGTQLSVL.

The CDR3 DNA is TGTGCCAGCAGCCCCAGGGACAGGGGGCTCTCGAATGAAAAACTGTTTTTT. Protein sequence: CASSPRDRGLSNEKLFF. V gene TRBV7-2 combines with J gene TRBJ1-4, with 12 bases fitting TRBD1. With V trimmed by 5 bases and J by 5 bases, 9 bases remained unmatched. The CDR3 covers 17 residues. The germline V gene has CDR1 SGHTA and CDR2 FQGNSA.

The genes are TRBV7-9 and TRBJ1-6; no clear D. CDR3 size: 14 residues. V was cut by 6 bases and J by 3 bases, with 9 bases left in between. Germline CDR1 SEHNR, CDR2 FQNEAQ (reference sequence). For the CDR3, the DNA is TGTGCCAGCAGGAGGGAGCTCTATAATTCACCCCTCCACTTT. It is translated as CASRRELYNSPLHF. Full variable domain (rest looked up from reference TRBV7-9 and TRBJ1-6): DTGVSQNPRHKITKRGQNVTFRCDPISEHNRLYWYRQTLGQGPEFLTYFQNEAQLEKSRLLSDRFSAERPKGSFSTLEIQRTEQGDSAMYLCASRRELYNSPLHFGNGTRLTVT.

CDR3 in DNA: TGTGCCAGTAGTAATACCGGGACAGGGCTTTCACCCCTCCACTTT. Translated: CASSNTGTGLSPLHF. V gene TRBV19 combines with J gene TRBJ1-6, with 9 bases fitting TRBD1. After removal of 4 bases from V and 9 bases from J, the junction contained 7 bases not matched to a gene. The CDR3 extends over 15 amino acids. Germline-derived CDR1 and CDR2 are LNHDA and SQIVND (reference sequence).

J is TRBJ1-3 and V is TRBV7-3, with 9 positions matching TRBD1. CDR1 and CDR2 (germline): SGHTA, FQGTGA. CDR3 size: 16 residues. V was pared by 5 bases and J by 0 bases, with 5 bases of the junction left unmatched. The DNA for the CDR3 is TGTGCCAGCAGCACCGGGACAGGGAGCTCTGGAAACACCATATATTTT. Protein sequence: CASSTGTGSSGNTIYF.

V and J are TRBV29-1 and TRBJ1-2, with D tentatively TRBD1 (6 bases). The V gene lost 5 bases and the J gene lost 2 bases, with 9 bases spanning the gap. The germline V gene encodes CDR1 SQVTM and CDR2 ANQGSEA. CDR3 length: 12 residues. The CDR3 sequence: CSVKGGNYGYTF. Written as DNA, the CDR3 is TGCAGCGTTAAGGGGGGGAACTATGGCTACACCTTC.

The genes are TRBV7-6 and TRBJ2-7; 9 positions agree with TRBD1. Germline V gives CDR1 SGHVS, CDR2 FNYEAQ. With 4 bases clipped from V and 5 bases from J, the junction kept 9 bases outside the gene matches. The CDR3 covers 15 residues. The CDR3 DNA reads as TGTGCCAGCAGCTCCGGGACAGGGAATGGTAACGAGCAGTACTTC. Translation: CASSSGTGNGNEQYF. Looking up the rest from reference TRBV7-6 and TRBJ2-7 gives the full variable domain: GAGVSQSPRYKVTKRGQDVALRCDPISGHVSLYWYRQALGQGPEFLTYFNYEAQQDKSGLPNDRFSAERPEGSISTLTIQRTEQRDSAMYRCASSSGTGNGNEQYFGPGTRLTVT.

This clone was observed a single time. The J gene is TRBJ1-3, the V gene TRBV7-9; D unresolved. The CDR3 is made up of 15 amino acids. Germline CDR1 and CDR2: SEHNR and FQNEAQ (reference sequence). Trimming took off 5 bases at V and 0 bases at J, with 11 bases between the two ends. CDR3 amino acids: CASSPVPSSGNTIYF. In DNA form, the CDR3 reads TGTGCCAGCAGCCCCGTCCCCAGCTCTGGAAACACCATATATTTT.

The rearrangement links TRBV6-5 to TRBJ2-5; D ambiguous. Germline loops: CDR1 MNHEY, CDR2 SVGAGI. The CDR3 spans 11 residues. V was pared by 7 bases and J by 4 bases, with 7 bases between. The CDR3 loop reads CASTNRETQYF. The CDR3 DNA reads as TGTGCCAGCACCAATAGAGAGACCCAGTACTTC.

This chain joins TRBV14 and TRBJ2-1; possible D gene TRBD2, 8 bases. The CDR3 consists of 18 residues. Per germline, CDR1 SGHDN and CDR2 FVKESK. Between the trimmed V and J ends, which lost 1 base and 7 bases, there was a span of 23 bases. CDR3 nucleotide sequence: TGTGCCAGCAGCCAAGCGTGGGACAGCGGGGGCTCGGGTAATGAGCAGTTCTTC. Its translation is CASSQAWDSGGSGNEQFF.

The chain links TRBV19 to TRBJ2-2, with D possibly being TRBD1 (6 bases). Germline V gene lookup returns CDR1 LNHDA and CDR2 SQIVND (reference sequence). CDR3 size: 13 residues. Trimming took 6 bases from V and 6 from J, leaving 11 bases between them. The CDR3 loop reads CASRAGAPGELFF. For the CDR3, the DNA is TGTGCCAGTAGGGCAGGGGCTCCCGGGGAGCTGTTTTTT.

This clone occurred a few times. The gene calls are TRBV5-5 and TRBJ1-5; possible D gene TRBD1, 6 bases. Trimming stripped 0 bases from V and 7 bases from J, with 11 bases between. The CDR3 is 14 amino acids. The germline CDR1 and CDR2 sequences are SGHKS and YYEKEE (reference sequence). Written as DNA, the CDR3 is TGTGCCAGCAGCTTGGGCGGGGGGCGACAGCCCCAGCATTTT. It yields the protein CASSLGGGRQPQHF.

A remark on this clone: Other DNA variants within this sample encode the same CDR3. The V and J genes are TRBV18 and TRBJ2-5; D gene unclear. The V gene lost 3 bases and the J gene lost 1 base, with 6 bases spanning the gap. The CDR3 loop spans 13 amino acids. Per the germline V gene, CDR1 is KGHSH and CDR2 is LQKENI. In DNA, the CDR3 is TGTGCCAGCTCACCGAGTCTCCAAGAGACCCAGTACTTC. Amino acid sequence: CASSPSLQETQYF.

The CDR3 reads CASSLSGTGIKFF. For the CDR3, the DNA is TGTGCCAGCAGTTTAAGTGGGACAGGGATTAAGTTCTTC. The chain employs TRBV28 and TRBJ2-1, with 9 bases that match TRBD1. The germline CDR1 and CDR2 sequences are MDHEN and SYDVKM. V lost 2 bases to trimming and J lost 14 bases; unmatched junction nucleotides: 7. This CDR3 region has 13 residues.

CDR3 coding DNA: TGTGCCAGCAGCTTGAAGTTGAGCGGCGTCCTGACTTTC. The encoded protein is CASSLKLSGVLTF. The chain links TRBV5-8 to TRBJ2-6; a possible D gene is TRBD2 (5 bases). V was shortened by 1 base and J by 12 bases, with 11 bases between the two germline ends. Germline V CDR1 and CDR2: SGHTS, YDEGEE. CDR3 length: 13 residues.